The 23 T cell receptor beta chains below come from one sample, sequenced in a study of memory CD4+ T cells and cytomegalovirus serostatus. Assay used: immunoSEQ multiplex PCR; TCRdb lists only in-frame clones, some missing. The table includes roughly 60,000 clones, 81% detected once. The sort gate was single viable CD3+CD4+CD8-CD45RO+ cells for memory CD4+ T cells. The sequenced sample consisted of memory CD4+ T cells from blood. The receptors originated from an adult in good health and CMV-seronegative.

This clone was picked up one time. V is TRBV7-9 and J is TRBJ2-1; maybe TRBD2 (5 bases). The CDR3 contains 16 residues. With 0 bases removed from V and 2 bases from J, the gap between germline ends came to 11 bases. Germline CDR1 SEHNR, CDR2 FQNEAQ (reference sequence). The CDR3 DNA is TGTGCCAGCAGCTTAGCGAGGGCACCCCCCTACAATGAGCAGTTCTTC. Its translation is CASSLARAPPYNEQFF.

This sequence joins TRBV2 and TRBJ1-1, with D perhaps matching TRBD1 (6 bases). This CDR3 region has 14 residues. Germline V gives CDR1 SNHLY, CDR2 FYNNEI. Trimming took off 4 bases at V and 6 bases at J, with 15 bases between the two ends. The CDR3 bases are TGTGCCAGCAGTGGACAGGAACGGGGGGCTGAAGCTTTCTTT. Translating it yields CASSGQERGAEAFF. The complete variable domain, with remaining parts taken from reference TRBV2 and TRBJ1-1, reads EPEVTQTPSHQVTQMGQEVILRCVPISNHLYFYWYRQILGQKVEFLVSFYNNEISEKSEIFDDQFSVERPDGSNFTLKIRSTKLEDSAMYFCASSGQERGAEAFFGQGTRLTVV.

This clone was seen only a few times. This chain joins TRBV2 and TRBJ2-3; 9 bases fit TRBD2. This CDR3 spans 15 amino acids. CDR1 is SNHLY and CDR2 is FYNNEI in the germline V gene. V gave up 7 bases and J gave up 4 bases; unmatched junction bases: 9. CDR3 in amino acids: CASNLSGRKADTQYF. The CDR3 DNA sequence: TGTGCCAGCAACTTAAGCGGGAGGAAGGCAGATACGCAGTATTTT.

The rearrangement joins TRBV5-1 to TRBJ2-7; 7 nucleotides line up with TRBD1. Germline trimming cut 4 bases from V and 2 bases from J; bases unmatched to any gene: 6. The length of the CDR3 is 14 residues. Germline V gives CDR1 SGHRS, CDR2 YFSETQ. The CDR3 spells CASSTRQGPYEQYF. The CDR3 DNA is TGCGCCAGCAGCACGAGACAGGGACCCTACGAGCAGTACTTC.

This clone was detected only a few times. The V gene is TRBV7-9, the J gene TRBJ2-5, with a weak D call TRBD2 (6 bases). Germline assignment: CDR1 SEHNR and CDR2 FQNEAQ (reference sequence). This CDR3 has 15 amino acids. V dropped 8 bases and J dropped 5 bases, with 21 bases sitting between them. CDR3 region: CASSTGRHGGETQYF. The CDR3 nucleotides read TGTGCCAGCTCCACGGGACGGCACGGAGGGGAGACCCAGTACTTC. The full variable domain, with the rest looked up from reference TRBV7-9 and TRBJ2-5, is DTGVSQNPRHKITKRGQNVTFRCDPISEHNRLYWYRQTLGQGPEFLTYFQNEAQLEKSRLLSDRFSAERPKGSFSTLEIQRTEQGDSAMYLCASSTGRHGGETQYFGPGTRLLVL.

The genes are TRBV2 and TRBJ2-5, with TRBD1 identical over 8 bases. V shed 10 bases, J shed 7 bases, and the junction held 14 bases outside the gene matches. Germline values: CDR1 SNHLY, CDR2 FYNNEI. The CDR3 loop spans 14 amino acids. CDR3 region: CATTPGQAILTQYF. The CDR3 coding sequence is TGTGCCACCACACCGGGACAGGCTATTTTGACCCAGTACTTC.

The chain is built from TRBV5-1 and TRBJ2-7, with 7 bases aligning to TRBD2. Germline V gene sequence: CDR1 SGHRS, CDR2 YFSETQ. The ends lost 5 bases at V and 3 bases at J; junction bases unmatched: 8. The CDR3 spans 14 residues. CDR3 sequence: CASSRARESYEQYF. DNA for the CDR3: TGCGCCAGCAGTAGGGCGCGGGAGAGCTACGAGCAGTACTTC. Filled out from reference TRBV5-1 and TRBJ2-7, the complete variable domain reads KAGVTQTPRYLIKTRGQQVTLSCSPISGHRSVSWYQQTPGQGLQFLFEYFSETQRNKGNFPGRFSGRQFSNSRSEMNVSTLELGDSALYLCASSRARESYEQYFGPGTRLTVT.

V is TRBV11-2 and J is TRBJ2-3, with D uncertain. The CDR3 runs to 12 residues. V shed 7 bases and J shed 2 bases, with 7 bases lying between them. CDR1 is SGHAT and CDR2 is FQNNGV in the germline V gene. The chain's CDR3 is CASTPATDTQYF. The CDR3 DNA reads as TGTGCCAGCACCCCAGCCACAGATACGCAGTATTTT.

This sequence joins TRBV7-6 and TRBJ2-2; D uncertain. The germline V and J ends were trimmed by 2 bases and 4 bases, with 14 bases remaining between them. Germline CDR1 and CDR2: SGHVS and FNYEAQ. This CDR3 is built from 16 residues. CDR3 in amino acids: CASSLTSDPGTGELFF. The DNA for the CDR3 is TGTGCCAGCAGCTTAACATCGGACCCGGGCACCGGGGAGCTGTTTTTT.

Concerning this clone: A read error may account for a junction end that differs from germline. This chain uses TRBV11-2 with TRBJ2-7; D ambiguous. The CDR3 is made up of 14 amino acids. The V gene's germline CDR1 is SGHAT and CDR2 FQNNGV. The CDR3 spells CVSSLDNRAYEQYF. DNA for the CDR3: TGTGTCAGCAGCTTAGATAATAGGGCCTACGAGCAGTACTTC. The full variable domain, rest sourced from reference TRBV11-2 and TRBJ2-7, is EAGVAQSPRYKIIEKRQSVAFWCNPISGHATLYWYQQILGQGPKLLIQFQNNGVVDDSQLPKDRFSAERLKGVDSTLKIQPAKLEDSAVYLCVSSLDNRAYEQYFGPGTRLTVT.

In regard to this clone: Other DNA variants within this sample encode the same CDR3. The rearrangement joins TRBV19 to TRBJ2-5; D is possibly TRBD1 (5 bases). CDR3 length equals 13 residues. CDR1 and CDR2 from the germline V gene are LNHDA and SQIVND (reference sequence). Trimming took 4 bases from V and 2 from J, leaving 8 bases between them. CDR3: CASSTGSQETQYF. DNA of the CDR3: TGTGCCAGTAGTACAGGGTCACAAGAGACCCAGTACTTC.

V is TRBV13 and J is TRBJ1-1; TRBD1 matches at 7 bases. CDR3 size: 14 residues. Germline CDR1 and CDR2: PRHDT and FYEKMQ (reference sequence). V shed 5 bases and J 11 bases; nucleotides not matched to a gene: 14. The CDR3 DNA reads TGTGCCAGCAGCCGTCACAGGGGAGAGAACTGGGCTTTCTTT. Residues: CASSRHRGENWAFF. The entire variable domain, with the rest obtained from reference TRBV13 and TRBJ1-1, is as follows: AAGVIQSPRHLIKEKRETATLKCYPIPRHDTVYWYQQGPGQDPQFLISFYEKMQSDKGSIPDRFSAQQFSDYHSELNMSSLELGDSALYFCASSRHRGENWAFFGQGTRLTVV.

The chain uses TRBV7-9 and TRBJ2-3, with TRBD1 matching over 11 bases. This CDR3 region has 14 residues. The ends lost 4 bases at V and 6 bases at J; junction bases unmatched: 3. From germline, CDR1 is SEHNR and CDR2 FQNEAQ (reference sequence). This chain's CDR3 is CASSSDRGLDTQYF. Here the CDR3 DNA reads TGTGCCAGCAGCTCGGACAGGGGGCTCGATACGCAGTATTTT.

The chain links TRBV11-3 to TRBJ1-1, with D tentatively TRBD1 (6 bases). The CDR3 runs to 14 residues. In germline, CDR1 is SGHNT, CDR2 YENEEA. Trimming removed 5 bases from V and 3 bases from J, with 13 bases in between. CDR3 in DNA: TGTGCCAGCAGCCTCAGGGGCTCATACACTGAAGCTTTCTTT. Translating it yields CASSLRGSYTEAFF.

The chain uses TRBV30 and TRBJ1-4; D perhaps matches TRBD1 (6 bases). The V and J ends lost 3 bases and 8 bases respectively, with 22 bases between them. This CDR3 has 16 amino acids. CDR1 is GTSNPN, CDR2 SVGIG, per germline (reference sequence). CDR3 loop: CAWSGKGGAEKEKLFF. Written as DNA, the CDR3 is TGTGCCTGGAGCGGGAAGGGGGGGGCGGAAAAGGAAAAACTGTTTTTT.

The chain couples TRBV5-4 to TRBJ2-2; 13 bases match TRBD2. The germline V gene encodes CDR1 SGHNT and CDR2 YYREEE (reference sequence). V lost 0 bases to trimming and J lost 10 bases; unmatched junction nucleotides: 12. The CDR3 is 18 residues long. The CDR3: CASSLGMTSGRTRVELFF. The CDR3 DNA reads TGTGCCAGCAGCTTGGGGATGACTAGCGGGAGGACACGCGTGGAGCTGTTTTTT.

The chain links TRBV19 to TRBJ2-1, with 8 bases identical to TRBD2. Per the germline V gene, CDR1 is LNHDA and CDR2 is SQIVND (reference sequence). The CDR3 is 18 amino acids. V trimming: 4 bases; J trimming: 4 bases; junction bases outside the gene matches: 15. CDR3 protein: CASSTYLGLVAGYNEQFF. The CDR3 nucleotides are TGTGCCAGTAGTACCTACCTCGGCCTGGTAGCGGGGTACAATGAGCAGTTCTTC.

This chain joins TRBV6-6 and TRBJ1-5; 10 positions agree with TRBD1. This CDR3 has 16 amino acids. V lost 7 bases, J lost 3 bases, and 9 bases stayed unmatched. Germline V gives CDR1 MNHNY, CDR2 SVGAGI (reference sequence). The CDR3 sequence is CASIKWDRGDNQPQHF. The CDR3, as DNA: TGTGCCAGCATAAAATGGGACAGGGGAGACAATCAGCCCCAGCATTTT.

This chain joins TRBV5-6 and TRBJ1-1; D may be TRBD1 (6 bases). Trimming took 3 bases from V and 2 from J, leaving 11 bases between them. CDR1 and CDR2 (germline): SGHDT, YYEEEE. This CDR3 contains 14 residues. The CDR3 region has the DNA TGTGCCAGCAGCTGGAGGGGGAGCAACACTGAAGCTTTCTTT. It specifies CASSWRGSNTEAFF. Combining the CDR3 with reference TRBV5-6 and TRBJ1-1 gives the whole variable domain DAGVTQSPTHLIKTRGQQVTLRCSPKSGHDTVSWYQQALGQGPQFIFQYYEEEERQRGNFPDRFSGHQFPNYSSELNVNALLLGDSALYLCASSWRGSNTEAFFGQGTRLTVV.

The chain employs TRBV29-1 and TRBJ1-1; 9 bases are a match to TRBD1. The V gene end was trimmed by 6 bases and the J gene end by 5 bases; junction bases not matched to a gene: 4. The CDR3 has 12 amino acids. The germline V gene encodes CDR1 SQVTM and CDR2 ANQGSEA. Here the CDR3 reads CSVGTGQTEAFF. In DNA, the CDR3 is TGCAGCGTGGGGACAGGGCAGACTGAAGCTTTCTTT. The full variable domain, rest sourced from reference TRBV29-1 and TRBJ1-1, is SAVISQKPSRDICQRGTSLTIQCQVDSQVTMMFWYRQQPGQSLTLIATANQGSEATYESGFVIDKFPISRPNLTFSTLTVSNMSPEDSSIYLCSVGTGQTEAFFGQGTRLTVV.

This sequence joins TRBV2 and TRBJ2-7; D remains ambiguous. This CDR3 is 14 amino acids long. Per germline, CDR1 SNHLY and CDR2 FYNNEI. V was shortened by 4 bases and J by 2 bases, with 12 bases between the two germline ends. The CDR3 reads CASSASIAAYEQYF. For the CDR3, the DNA is TGTGCCAGCAGTGCTAGTATTGCCGCCTACGAGCAGTACTTC.

The chain links TRBV19 to TRBJ1-5, with D possibly TRBD1 on 6 matching bases. Germline values: CDR1 LNHDA, CDR2 SQIVND (reference sequence). The V and J ends lost 6 bases and 2 bases respectively, with 14 bases between them. CDR3 length: 15 amino acids. Written as DNA, the CDR3 is TGTGCCAGTAGACAGGGTTTCGGAGGCAATCAGCCCCAGCATTTT. Residues: CASRQGFGGNQPQHF.

This chain uses TRBV29-1 with TRBJ2-1; no reliable D call. Trimming took 7 bases from V and 3 from J, leaving 10 bases between them. Germline V gene data show CDR1 as SQVTM and CDR2 as ANQGSEA. The CDR3 has 12 residues. This chain's CDR3 is CSAATNYNEQFF. The CDR3 coding sequence is TGCAGCGCCGCTACAAACTACAATGAGCAGTTCTTC.